This T cell receptor beta chain was captured in a study of control samples from healthy donors and cancer patients. This table comes from immunoSEQ multiplex PCR, and its TCRdb copy is limited to in-frame clones, with some not included. Counted here are roughly 100,000 clones, 92% occurring once; the ten biggest clones make up 2.5%. CDR1 is SEHNR, CDR2 FQNEAQ, per germline (reference sequence). V lost 1 base to trimming and J lost 0 bases; unmatched junction nucleotides: 5. The length of the CDR3 is 16 residues. Input material: blood. The TCR comes from a young woman in good health. V is TRBV7-9 and J is TRBJ1-1; 7 bases fit TRBD1. CDR3 DNA sequence: TGTGCCAGCAGCTTAGGGACAGGCGGCATGAACACTGAAGCTTTCTTT. Residues: CASSLGTGGMNTEAFF.